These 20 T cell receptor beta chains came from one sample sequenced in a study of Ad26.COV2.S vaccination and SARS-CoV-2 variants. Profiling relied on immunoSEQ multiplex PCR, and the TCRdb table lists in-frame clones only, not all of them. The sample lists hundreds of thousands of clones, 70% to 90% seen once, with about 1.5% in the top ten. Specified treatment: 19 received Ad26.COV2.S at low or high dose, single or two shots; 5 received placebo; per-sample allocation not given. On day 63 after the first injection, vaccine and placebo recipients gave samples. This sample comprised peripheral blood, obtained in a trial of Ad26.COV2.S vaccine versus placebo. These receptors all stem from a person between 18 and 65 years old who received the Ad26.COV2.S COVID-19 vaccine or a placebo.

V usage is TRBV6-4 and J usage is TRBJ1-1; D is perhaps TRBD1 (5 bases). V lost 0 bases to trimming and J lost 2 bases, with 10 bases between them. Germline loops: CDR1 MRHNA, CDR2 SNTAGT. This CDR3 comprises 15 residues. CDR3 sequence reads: CASSDSARANTEAFF. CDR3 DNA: TGTGCCAGCAGTGACTCGGCCAGGGCCAACACTGAAGCTTTCTTT.

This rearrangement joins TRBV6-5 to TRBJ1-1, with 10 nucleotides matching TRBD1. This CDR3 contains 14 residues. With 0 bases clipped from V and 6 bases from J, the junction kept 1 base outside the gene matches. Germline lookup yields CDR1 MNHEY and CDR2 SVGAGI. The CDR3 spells CASSYSGTGAEAFF. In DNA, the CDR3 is TGTGCCAGCAGTTACTCCGGGACAGGGGCTGAAGCTTTCTTT.

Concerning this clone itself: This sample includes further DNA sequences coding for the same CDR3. The CDR3 bases are TGCGCCAGCAGCTTGGAACGGGGAACTGAAGCTTTCTTT. Translated: CASSLERGTEAFF. V gene TRBV5-1 combines with J gene TRBJ1-1; no definite D call. CDR3 length: 13 residues. The V end was cut by 0 bases, the J end by 5 bases, with 8 bases between. Germline loops: CDR1 SGHRS, CDR2 YFSETQ.

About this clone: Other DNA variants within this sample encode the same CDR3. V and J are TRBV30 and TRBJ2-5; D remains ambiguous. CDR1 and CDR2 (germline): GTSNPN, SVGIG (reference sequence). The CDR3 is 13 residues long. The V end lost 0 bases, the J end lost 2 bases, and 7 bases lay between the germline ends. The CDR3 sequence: CAWSVGYQETQYF. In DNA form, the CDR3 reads TGTGCCTGGAGTGTAGGGTATCAAGAGACCCAGTACTTC.

In DNA form, the CDR3 reads TGTGCCAGCAGTATTAGGGGCAGTTCAGCCGGGGAGCTGTTTTTT. This translates into CASSIRGSSAGELFF. This chain uses TRBV9 with TRBJ2-2, with D possibly being TRBD1 (5 bases). CDR1 is SGDLS, CDR2 YYNGEE, per germline. Trimming took off 5 bases at V and 6 bases at J, with 17 bases between the two ends. The CDR3 extends over 15 amino acids. Full variable domain (outside the CDR3, taken from reference TRBV9 and TRBJ2-2): DSGVTQTPKHLITATGQRVTLRCSPRSGDLSVYWYQQSLDQGLQFLIQYYNGEERAKGNILERFSAQQFPDLHSELNLSSLELGDSALYFCASSIRGSSAGELFFGEGSRLTVL.

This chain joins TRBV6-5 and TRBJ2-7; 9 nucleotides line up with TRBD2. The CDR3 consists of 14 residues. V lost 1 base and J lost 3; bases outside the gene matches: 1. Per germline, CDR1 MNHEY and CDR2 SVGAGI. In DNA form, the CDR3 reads TGTGCCAGCAGTTACTTACTAGCGGGCTACGAGCAGTACTTC. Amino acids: CASSYLLAGYEQYF.

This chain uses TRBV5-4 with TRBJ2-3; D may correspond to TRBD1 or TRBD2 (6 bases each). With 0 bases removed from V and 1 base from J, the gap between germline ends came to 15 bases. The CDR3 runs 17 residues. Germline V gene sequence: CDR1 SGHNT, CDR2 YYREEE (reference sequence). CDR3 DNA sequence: TGTGCCAGCAGCTTGGCCGCGGGACACCTACGCACAGATACGCAGTATTTT. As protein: CASSLAAGHLRTDTQYF.

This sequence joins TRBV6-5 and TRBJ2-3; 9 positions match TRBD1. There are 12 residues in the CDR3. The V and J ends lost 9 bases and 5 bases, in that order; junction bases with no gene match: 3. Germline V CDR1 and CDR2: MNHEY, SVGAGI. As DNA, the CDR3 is TGTGCCAGTAGGACAGGGGAAGATACGCAGTATTTT. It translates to CASRTGEDTQYF.

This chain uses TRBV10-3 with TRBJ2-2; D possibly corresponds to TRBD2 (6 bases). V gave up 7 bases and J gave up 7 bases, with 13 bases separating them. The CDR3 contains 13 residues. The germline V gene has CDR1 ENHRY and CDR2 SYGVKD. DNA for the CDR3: TGTGCCATCACCCGAGACGGGGGCGGGGAGCTGTTTTTT. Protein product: CAITRDGGGELFF.

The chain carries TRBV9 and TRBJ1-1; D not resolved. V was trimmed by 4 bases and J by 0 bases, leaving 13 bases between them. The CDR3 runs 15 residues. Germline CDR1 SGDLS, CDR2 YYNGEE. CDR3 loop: CASSPGGNMNTEAFF. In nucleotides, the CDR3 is TGTGCCAGCAGCCCAGGTGGGAACATGAACACTGAAGCTTTCTTT.

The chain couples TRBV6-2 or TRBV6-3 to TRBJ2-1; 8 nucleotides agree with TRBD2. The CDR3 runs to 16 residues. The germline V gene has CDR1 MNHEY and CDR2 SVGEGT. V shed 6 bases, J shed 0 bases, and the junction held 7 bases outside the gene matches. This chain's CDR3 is CASSRGLAISYNEQFF. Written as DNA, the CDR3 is TGTGCCAGCAGCCGAGGACTAGCTATCTCCTACAATGAGCAGTTCTTC.

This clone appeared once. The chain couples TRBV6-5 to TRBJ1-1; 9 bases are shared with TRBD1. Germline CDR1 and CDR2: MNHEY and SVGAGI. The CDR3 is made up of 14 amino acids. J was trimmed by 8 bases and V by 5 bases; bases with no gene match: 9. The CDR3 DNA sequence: TGTGCCAGCAGTCCCGGGACAGGGTCTGGAGAAGCTTTCTTT. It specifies CASSPGTGSGEAFF.

The CDR3, as DNA: TGTGCCAGCTCACCTACCCGTACAGGGGCATTCGGAAACACCATATATTTT. It yields the protein CASSPTRTGAFGNTIYF. This rearrangement joins TRBV18 to TRBJ1-3; TRBD1 agrees at 7 bases. Germline CDR1 reads KGHSH; CDR2 reads LQKENI. V shed 3 bases and J 4 bases; nucleotides not matched to a gene: 12. The CDR3 is made up of 17 amino acids.

The CDR3 region is CASSQRGRVEKLFF. CDR3 coding DNA: TGTGCCAGCAGCCAAAGGGGGAGGGTTGAAAAACTGTTTTTT. This chain connects TRBV4-2 to TRBJ1-4; D perhaps matches TRBD1 (6 bases). Germline CDR1 is LGHNA and CDR2 is YNFKEQ. V was trimmed by 2 bases and J by 7 bases, leaving 11 bases between them. The CDR3 has 14 residues.

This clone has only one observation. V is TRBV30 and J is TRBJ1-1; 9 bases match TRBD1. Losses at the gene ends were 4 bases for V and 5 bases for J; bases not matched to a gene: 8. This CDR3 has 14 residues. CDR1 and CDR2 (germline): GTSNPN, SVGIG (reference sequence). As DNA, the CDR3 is TGTGCCTGGAAGGGGACAGGGTCGTGGACTGAAGCTTTCTTT. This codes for CAWKGTGSWTEAFF.

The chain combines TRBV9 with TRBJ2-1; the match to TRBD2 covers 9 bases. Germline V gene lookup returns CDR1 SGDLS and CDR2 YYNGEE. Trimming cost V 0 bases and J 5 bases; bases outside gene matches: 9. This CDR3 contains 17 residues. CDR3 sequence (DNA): TGTGCCAGCAGCGTAGGCCTAGCGGGAAAGAAGGACAATGAGCAGTTCTTC. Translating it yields CASSVGLAGKKDNEQFF.

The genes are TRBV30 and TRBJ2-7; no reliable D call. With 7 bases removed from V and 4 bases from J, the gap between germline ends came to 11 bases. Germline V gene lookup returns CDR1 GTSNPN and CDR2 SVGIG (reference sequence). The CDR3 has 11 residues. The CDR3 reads CASSGFYEQYF. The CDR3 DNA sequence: TGTGCCTCTAGTGGTTTTTACGAGCAGTACTTC.

The CDR3, as DNA: TGTGCCAGCAGCCGATCTGACAGGGGGGCCGAAGCTTTCTTT. Translating it yields CASSRSDRGAEAFF. The chain recombines TRBV7-9 with TRBJ1-1, with 9 bases lining up with TRBD1. Germline V gene data show CDR1 as SEHNR and CDR2 as FQNEAQ (reference sequence). The CDR3 is 14 amino acids. V lost 5 bases to trimming and J lost 8 bases; unmatched junction nucleotides: 9.

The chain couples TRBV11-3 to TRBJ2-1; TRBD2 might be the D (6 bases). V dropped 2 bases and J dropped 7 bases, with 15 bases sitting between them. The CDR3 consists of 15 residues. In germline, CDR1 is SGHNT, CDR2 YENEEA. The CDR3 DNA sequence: TGTGCCAGCAGCTTACCCGGGAGTCTAACGAATGAGCAGTTCTTC. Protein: CASSLPGSLTNEQFF.

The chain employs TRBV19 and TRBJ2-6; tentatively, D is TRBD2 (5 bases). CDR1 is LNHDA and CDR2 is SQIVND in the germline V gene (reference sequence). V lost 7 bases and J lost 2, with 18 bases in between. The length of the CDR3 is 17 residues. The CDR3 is CASTTGLSTAGANVLTF. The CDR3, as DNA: TGTGCCAGTACAACCGGACTGTCGACGGCTGGGGCCAACGTCCTGACTTTC.